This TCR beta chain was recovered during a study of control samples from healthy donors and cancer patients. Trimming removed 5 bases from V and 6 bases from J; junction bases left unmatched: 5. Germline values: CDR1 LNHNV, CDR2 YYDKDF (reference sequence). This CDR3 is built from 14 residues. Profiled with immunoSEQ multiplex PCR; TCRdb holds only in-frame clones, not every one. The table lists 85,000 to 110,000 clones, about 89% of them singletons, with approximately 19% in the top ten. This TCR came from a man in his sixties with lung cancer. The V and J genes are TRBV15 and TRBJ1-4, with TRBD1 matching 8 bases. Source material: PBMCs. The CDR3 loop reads CATSGGQGYEKLFF. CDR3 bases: TGTGCCACCAGCGGAGGACAGGGTTATGAAAAACTGTTTTTT.